This TCR beta chain was recovered during a study of cytomegalovirus exposure and HLA in healthy donors. Broader study findings: Some V segments could not be told apart, so they were left out, TRBV6-2 and TRBV6-3 among them.

V lost 0 bases, J lost 1 base, and 9 bases lay in between. Germline V gene data show CDR1 as MRHNA and CDR2 as SNTAGT. The CDR3 totals 15 residues. The PCR had 60 Vbeta and 13 Jbeta primers. As originally analysed: Approximately 9.9 million of some 80 million unique TCR beta chains were shared, per a later count. Sequenced by immunoSEQ multiplex PCR; TCRdb stores in-frame clones only, minus some. Clone size and V and J calls were adopted from that table, with D and trimming inferred from the DNA. In the table there are about 120,000 clones, about 81% of which are singletons. With regard to this clone: Its antigen is still unknown.

The chain has TRBV6-4 and TRBJ1-1, with D perhaps TRBD1 (5 bases). Sequencing was performed on PBMCs. This receptor was identified in a woman aged 40 to 50 in good health and CMV-seropositive. The CDR3 bases are TGTGCCAGCAGTGACTCGGGCAGGGAGAACACTGAAGCTTTCTTT. Protein product: CASSDSGRENTEAFF.